This entry is about one TCR beta chain. As yet, its antigen is unknown. Germline values: CDR1 MDHEN, CDR2 SYDVKM. This CDR3 contains 18 residues. Unmatched junction bases numbered 7, after V lost 3 bases and J lost 0 bases. Sequenced by immunoSEQ multiplex PCR; TCRdb stores in-frame clones only, minus some. The table shows about 160,000 clones, with about 88% occurring only once. This record comes from a study of T cell responses to AZD1222 COVID-19 vaccine. Study context: Pooled together were second doses at about 4 or about 12 weeks. Broader study findings: Reportedly, nearly half the spike-specific TCRs target unmutated variant regions. At baseline, just five to seven AZD1222 recipients tested seropositive. Repertoire sampling occurred only after the peak T cell response.

The TCR was taken from an adult in good health. Sample: peripheral blood, taken on day 0 of AZD1222 vaccination. This chain joins TRBV28 and TRBJ2-6; TRBD1 matches 8 bases. The CDR3 loop reads CASSFTGGYVSGANVLTF. The CDR3 DNA reads TGTGCCAGCAGTTTCACAGGGGGTTACGTCTCTGGGGCCAACGTCCTGACTTTC.